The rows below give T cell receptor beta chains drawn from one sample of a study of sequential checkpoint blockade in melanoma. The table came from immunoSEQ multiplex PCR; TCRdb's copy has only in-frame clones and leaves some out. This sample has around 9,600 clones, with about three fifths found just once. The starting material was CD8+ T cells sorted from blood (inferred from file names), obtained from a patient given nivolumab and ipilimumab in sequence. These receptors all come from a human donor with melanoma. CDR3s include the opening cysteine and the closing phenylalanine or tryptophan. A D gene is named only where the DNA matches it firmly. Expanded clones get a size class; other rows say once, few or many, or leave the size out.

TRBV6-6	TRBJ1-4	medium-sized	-	CASRPVNNEKLFF	TGTGCCAGCAGACCAGTAAATAATGAAAAACTGTTTTTT
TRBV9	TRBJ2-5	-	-	CASSAPGSGETQYF	TGTGCCAGCAGCGCCCCAGGGTCGGGAGAGACCCAGTACTTC
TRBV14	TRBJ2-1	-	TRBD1	CASSHRQGGDYNEQFF	TGTGCCAGCAGCCACCGACAGGGGGGGGATTACAATGAGCAGTTCTTC
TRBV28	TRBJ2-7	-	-	CASSWATSYEQYF	TGTGCCAGCAGTTGGGCCACGAGCTACGAGCAGTACTTC
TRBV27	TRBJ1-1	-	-	CASSLYGPSAMNTEAFF	TGTGCCAGCAGTTTATATGGGCCTAGCGCAATGAACACTGAAGCTTTCTTT
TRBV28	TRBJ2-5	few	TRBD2	CASRGLAGAYQETQYF	TGTGCCAGCAGGGGACTAGCGGGAGCCTACCAAGAGACCCAGTACTTC
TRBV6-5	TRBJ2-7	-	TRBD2	CASSFGLAGDYEQYF	TGTGCCAGCAGTTTCGGTCTAGCGGGAGACTACGAGCAGTACTTC
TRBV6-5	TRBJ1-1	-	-	CASSYSRGTEAFF	TGTGCCAGCAGTTACAGCAGGGGCACTGAAGCTTTCTTT
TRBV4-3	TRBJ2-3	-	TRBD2	CASSQDTLSGTSGTDTQYF	TGCGCCAGCAGCCAAGATACCCTTTCCGGGACTAGCGGGACAGATACGCAGTATTTT
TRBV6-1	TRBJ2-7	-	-	CASSDTSGYEQYF	TGTGCCAGCAGTGACACCTCCGGCTACGAGCAGTACTTC
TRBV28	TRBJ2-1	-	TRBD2	CASSLRGGYRNEQFF	TGTGCCAGCAGTTTGAGGGGAGGGTATAGGAATGAGCAGTTCTTC